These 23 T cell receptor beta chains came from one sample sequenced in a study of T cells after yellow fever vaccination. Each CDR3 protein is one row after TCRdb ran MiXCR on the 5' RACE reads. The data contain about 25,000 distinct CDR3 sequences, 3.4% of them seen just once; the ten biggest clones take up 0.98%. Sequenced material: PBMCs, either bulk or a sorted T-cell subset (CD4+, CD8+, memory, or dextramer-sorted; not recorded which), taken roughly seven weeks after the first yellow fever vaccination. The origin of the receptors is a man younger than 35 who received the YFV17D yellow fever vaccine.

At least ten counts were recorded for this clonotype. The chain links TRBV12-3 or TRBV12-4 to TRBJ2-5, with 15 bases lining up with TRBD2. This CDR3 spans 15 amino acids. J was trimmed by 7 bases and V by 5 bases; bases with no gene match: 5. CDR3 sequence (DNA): TGTGCCAGCAGTGGGACTAGCGGGGGGCGGGGGACCCAGTACTTC. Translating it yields CASSGTSGGRGTQYF.

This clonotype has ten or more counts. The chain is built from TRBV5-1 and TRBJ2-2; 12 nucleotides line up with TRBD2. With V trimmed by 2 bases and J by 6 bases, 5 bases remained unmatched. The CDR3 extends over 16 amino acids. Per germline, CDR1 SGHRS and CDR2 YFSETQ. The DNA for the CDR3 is TGCGCCAGCAGCTTAACTAGCGGGGGGTTCGCCGGGGAGCTGTTTTTT. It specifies CASSLTSGGFAGELFF. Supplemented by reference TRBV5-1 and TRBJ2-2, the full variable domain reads KAGVTQTPRYLIKTRGQQVTLSCSPISGHRSVSWYQQTPGQGLQFLFEYFSETQRNKGNFPGRFSGRQFSNSRSEMNVSTLELGDSALYLCASSLTSGGFAGELFFGEGSRLTVL.

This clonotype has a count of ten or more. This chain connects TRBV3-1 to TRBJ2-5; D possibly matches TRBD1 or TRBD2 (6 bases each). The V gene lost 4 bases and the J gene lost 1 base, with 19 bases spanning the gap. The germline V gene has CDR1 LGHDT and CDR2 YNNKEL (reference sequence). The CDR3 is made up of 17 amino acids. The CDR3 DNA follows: TGTGCCAGCAGCCTCCTTGGGGGTGGGGGGCTCCAAGAGACCCAGTACTTC. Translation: CASSLLGGGGLQETQYF.

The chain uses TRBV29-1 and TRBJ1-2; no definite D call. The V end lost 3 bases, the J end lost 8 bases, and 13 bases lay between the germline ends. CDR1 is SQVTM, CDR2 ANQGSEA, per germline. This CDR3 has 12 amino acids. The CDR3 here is CSVDSSSSGYTF. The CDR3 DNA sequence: TGCAGCGTTGATAGCAGTTCCTCAGGCTACACCTTC.

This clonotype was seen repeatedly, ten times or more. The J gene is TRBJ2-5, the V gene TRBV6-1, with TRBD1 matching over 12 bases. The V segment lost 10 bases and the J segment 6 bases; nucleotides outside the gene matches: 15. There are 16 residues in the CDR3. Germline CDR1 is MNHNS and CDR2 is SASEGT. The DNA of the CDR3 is TGTGCCACCCGGGCCGGGACAGGGGGCGCTTGGAAGACCCAGTACTTC. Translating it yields CATRAGTGGAWKTQYF.

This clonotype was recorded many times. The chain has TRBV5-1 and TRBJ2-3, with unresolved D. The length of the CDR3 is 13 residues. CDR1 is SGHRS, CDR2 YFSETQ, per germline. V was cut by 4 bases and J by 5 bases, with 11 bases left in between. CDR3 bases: TGCGCCAGCAGCGCTCAGGTGGTAGATACGCAGTATTTT. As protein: CASSAQVVDTQYF.

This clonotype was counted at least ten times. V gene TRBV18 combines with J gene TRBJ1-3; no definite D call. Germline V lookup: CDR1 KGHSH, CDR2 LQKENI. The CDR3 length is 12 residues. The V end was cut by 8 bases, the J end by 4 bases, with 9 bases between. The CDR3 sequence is CASRDVGNTIYF. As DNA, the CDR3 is TGTGCCAGCCGGGATGTCGGAAACACCATATATTTT.

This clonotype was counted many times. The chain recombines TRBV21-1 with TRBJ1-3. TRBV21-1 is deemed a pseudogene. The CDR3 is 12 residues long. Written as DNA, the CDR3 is TGTGCCAGCCAGACGCCCGGAAACACCATATATTTT. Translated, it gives CASQTPGNTIYF.

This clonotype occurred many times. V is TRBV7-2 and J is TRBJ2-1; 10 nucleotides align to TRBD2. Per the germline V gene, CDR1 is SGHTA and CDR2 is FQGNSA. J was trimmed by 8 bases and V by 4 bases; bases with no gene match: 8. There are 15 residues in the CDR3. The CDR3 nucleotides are TGTGCCAGCAGCTCCCAGCGGGGGGGCCTCTATGAGCAGTTCTTC. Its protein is CASSSQRGGLYEQFF.

The CDR3 nucleotides are TGTGCCAGCAGCCCGGACCGAGGGACAGATACGCAGTATTTT. This encodes CASSPDRGTDTQYF. V gene TRBV5-4 combines with J gene TRBJ2-3; TRBD2 is a possible D gene (5 bases). The germline V gene has CDR1 SGHNT and CDR2 YYREEE (reference sequence). This CDR3 contains 14 residues. The V end lost 4 bases, the J end lost 3 bases, and 12 bases lay between the germline ends.

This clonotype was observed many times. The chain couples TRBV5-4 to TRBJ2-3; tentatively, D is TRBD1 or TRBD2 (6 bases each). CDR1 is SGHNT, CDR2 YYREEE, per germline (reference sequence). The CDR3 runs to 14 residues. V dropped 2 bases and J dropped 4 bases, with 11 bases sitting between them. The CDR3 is CASSFRGGPDTQYF. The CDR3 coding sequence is TGTGCCAGCAGCTTCAGGGGAGGACCAGATACGCAGTATTTT.

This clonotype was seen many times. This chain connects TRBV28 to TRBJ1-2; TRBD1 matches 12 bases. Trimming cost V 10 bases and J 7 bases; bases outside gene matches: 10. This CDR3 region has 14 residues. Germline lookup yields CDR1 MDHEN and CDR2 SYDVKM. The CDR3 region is CATPLGQGAVGYTF. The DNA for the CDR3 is TGTGCCACCCCGCTGGGACAGGGGGCGGTTGGCTACACCTTC.

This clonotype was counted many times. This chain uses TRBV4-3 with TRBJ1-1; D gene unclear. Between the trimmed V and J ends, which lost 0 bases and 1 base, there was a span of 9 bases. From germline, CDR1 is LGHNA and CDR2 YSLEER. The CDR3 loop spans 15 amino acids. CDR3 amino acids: CASSQERQANTEAFF. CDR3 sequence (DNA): TGCGCCAGCAGCCAAGAGAGGCAAGCGAACACTGAAGCTTTCTTT.

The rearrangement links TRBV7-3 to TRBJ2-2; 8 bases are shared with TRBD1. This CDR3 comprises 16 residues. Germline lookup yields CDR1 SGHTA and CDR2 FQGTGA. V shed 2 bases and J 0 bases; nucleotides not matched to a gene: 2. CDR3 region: CASSLAQGANTGELFF. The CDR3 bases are TGTGCCAGCAGCTTAGCACAGGGGGCGAACACCGGGGAGCTGTTTTTT. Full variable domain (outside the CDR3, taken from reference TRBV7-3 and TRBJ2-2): GAGVSQTPSNKVTEKGKYVELRCDPISGHTALYWYRQSLGQGPEFLIYFQGTGAADDSGLPNDRFFAVRPEGSVSTLKIQRTERGDSAVYLCASSLAQGANTGELFFGEGSRLTVL.

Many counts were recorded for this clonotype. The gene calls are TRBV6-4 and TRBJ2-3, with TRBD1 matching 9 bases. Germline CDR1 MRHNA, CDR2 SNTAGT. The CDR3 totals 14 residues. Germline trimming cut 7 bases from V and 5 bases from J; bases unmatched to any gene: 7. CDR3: CASNGQGMKDTQYF. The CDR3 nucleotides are TGTGCCAGCAACGGACAGGGGATGAAAGATACGCAGTATTTT.

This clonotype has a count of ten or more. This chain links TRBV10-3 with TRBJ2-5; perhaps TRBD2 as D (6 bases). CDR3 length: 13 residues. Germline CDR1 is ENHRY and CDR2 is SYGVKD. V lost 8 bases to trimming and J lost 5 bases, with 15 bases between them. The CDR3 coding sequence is TGTGCCATCGGGGGGAGCCTTGACGAGACCCAGTACTTC. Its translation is CAIGGSLDETQYF.

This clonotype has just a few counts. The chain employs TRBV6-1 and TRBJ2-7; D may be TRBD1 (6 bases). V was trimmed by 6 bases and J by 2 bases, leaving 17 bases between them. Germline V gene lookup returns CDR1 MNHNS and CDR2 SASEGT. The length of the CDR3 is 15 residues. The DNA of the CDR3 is TGTGCCAGCAGCCCCTCCTGGACAGCAACCTACGAGCAGTACTTC. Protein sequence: CASSPSWTATYEQYF.

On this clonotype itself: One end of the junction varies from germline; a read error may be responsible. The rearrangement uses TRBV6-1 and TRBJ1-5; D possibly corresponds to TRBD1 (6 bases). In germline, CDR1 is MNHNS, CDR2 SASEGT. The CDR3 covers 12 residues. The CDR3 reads CASGQINQAQHF. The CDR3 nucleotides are TGTGCCAGCGGACAGATCAATCAGGCCCAGCATTTT.

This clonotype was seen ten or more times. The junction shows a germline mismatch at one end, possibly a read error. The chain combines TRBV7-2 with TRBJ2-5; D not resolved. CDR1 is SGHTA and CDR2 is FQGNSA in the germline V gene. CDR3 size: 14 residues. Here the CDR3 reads CASSLGGYQETQYF. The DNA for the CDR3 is TGTGCCAGCAGCTTAGGGGGTTACCAGGAGACCCAGTACTTC.

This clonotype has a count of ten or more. Here the CDR3 reads CASSQDPGGNTGELFF. The CDR3 nucleotides read TGTGCCAGCAGCCAAGACCCTGGCGGGAACACCGGGGAGCTGTTTTTT. The rearrangement uses TRBV4-2 and TRBJ2-2; no reliable D call. The CDR3 runs 16 residues. Between the trimmed V and J ends, which lost 0 bases and 1 base, there was a span of 9 bases. In germline, CDR1 is LGHNA, CDR2 YNFKEQ.

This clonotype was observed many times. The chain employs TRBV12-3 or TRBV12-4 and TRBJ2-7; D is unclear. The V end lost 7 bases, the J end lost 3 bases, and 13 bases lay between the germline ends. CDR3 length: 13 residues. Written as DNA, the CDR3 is TGTGCCAGCAAAAACACGGGTAGCTACGAGCAGTACTTC. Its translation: CASKNTGSYEQYF.

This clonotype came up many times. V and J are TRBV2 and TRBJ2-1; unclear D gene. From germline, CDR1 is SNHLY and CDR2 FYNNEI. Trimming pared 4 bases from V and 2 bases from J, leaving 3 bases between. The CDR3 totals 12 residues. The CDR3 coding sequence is TGTGCCAGCAGTGCCACCTACAATGAGCAGTTCTTC. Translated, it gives CASSATYNEQFF. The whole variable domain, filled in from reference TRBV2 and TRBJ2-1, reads EPEVTQTPSHQVTQMGQEVILRCVPISNHLYFYWYRQILGQKVEFLVSFYNNEISEKSEIFDDQFSVERPDGSNFTLKIRSTKLEDSAMYFCASSATYNEQFFGPGTRLTVL.

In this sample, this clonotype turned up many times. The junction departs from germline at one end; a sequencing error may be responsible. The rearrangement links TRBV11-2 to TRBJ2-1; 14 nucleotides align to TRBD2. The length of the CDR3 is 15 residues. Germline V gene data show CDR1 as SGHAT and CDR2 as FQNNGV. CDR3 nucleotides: TGTGTCAGCAGCCCCTGGACTAGCGGGGGGAATGAGCAGTTCTTC. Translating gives CVSSPWTSGGNEQFF. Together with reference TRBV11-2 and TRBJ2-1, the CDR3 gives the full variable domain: EAGVAQSPRYKIIEKRQSVAFWCNPISGHATLYWYQQILGQGPKLLIQFQNNGVVDDSQLPKDRFSAERLKGVDSTLKIQPAKLEDSAVYLCVSSPWTSGGNEQFFGPGTRLTVL.